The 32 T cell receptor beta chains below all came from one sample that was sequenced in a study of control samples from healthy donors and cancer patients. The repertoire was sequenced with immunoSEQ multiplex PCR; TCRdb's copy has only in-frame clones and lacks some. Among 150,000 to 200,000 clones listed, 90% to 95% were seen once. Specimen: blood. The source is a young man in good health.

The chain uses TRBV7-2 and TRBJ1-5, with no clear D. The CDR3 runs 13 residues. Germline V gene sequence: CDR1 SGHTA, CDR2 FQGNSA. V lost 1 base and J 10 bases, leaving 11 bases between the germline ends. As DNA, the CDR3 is TGTGCCAGCAGCTTAGTGGCGGCTTCACCCCAGCATTTT. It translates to CASSLVAASPQHF.

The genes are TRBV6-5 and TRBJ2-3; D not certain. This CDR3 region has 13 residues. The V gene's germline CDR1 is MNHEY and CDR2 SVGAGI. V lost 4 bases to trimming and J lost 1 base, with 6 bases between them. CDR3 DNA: TGTGCCAGCAGTTCTCGAGGCACAGATACGCAGTATTTT. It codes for CASSSRGTDTQYF.

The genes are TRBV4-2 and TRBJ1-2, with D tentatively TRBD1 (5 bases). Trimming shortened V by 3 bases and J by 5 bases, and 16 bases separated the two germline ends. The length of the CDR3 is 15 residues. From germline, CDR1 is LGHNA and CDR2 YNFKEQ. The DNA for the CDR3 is TGTGCCAGCAGCCAGCCAGGACAAAGTCCTTATGGCTACACCTTC. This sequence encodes CASSQPGQSPYGYTF.

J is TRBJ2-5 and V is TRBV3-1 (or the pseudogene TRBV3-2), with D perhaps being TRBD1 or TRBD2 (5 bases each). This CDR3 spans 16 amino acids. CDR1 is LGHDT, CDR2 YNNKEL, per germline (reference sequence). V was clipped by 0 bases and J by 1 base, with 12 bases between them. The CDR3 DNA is TGTGCCAGCAGCCAAGATCCGGGACGCGCCCAAGAGACCCAGTACTTC. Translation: CASSQDPGRAQETQYF.

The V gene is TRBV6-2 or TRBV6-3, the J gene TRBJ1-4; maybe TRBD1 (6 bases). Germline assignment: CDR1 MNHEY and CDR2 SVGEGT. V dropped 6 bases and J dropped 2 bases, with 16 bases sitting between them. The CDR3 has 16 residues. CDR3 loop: CASSSDGTLTNEKLFF. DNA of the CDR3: TGTGCCAGCAGCTCAGATGGGACACTTACTAATGAAAAACTGTTTTTT.

CDR3 residues: CASSLARLAGTDEQFF. The CDR3 bases are TGTGCCAGCAGCTTAGCAAGGTTAGCGGGGACCGATGAGCAGTTCTTC. This chain connects TRBV7-2 to TRBJ2-1; 8 nucleotides agree with TRBD2. This CDR3 spans 16 amino acids. After removal of 0 bases from V and 8 bases from J, the junction contained 9 bases not matched to a gene. The germline V gene has CDR1 SGHTA and CDR2 FQGNSA.

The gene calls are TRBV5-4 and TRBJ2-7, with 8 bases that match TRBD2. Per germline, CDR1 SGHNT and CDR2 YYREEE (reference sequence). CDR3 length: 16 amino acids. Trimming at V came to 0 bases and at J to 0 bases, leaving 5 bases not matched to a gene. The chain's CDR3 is CASSLVLAGLSYEQYF. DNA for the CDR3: TGTGCCAGCAGCTTGGTTCTAGCGGGCCTCTCCTACGAGCAGTACTTC.

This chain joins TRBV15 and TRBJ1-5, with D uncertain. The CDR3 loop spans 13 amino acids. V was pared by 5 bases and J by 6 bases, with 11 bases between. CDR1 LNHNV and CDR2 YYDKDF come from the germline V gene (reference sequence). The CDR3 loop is CATSVSKGQPQHF. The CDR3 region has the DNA TGTGCCACCAGCGTAAGTAAGGGTCAGCCCCAGCATTTT.

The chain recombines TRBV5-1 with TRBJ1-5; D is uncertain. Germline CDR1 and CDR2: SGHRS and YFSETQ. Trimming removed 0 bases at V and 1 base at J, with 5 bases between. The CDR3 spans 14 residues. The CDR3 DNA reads TGCGCCAGCAGCTTGGATCCCAGCAATCAGCCCCAGCATTTT. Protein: CASSLDPSNQPQHF. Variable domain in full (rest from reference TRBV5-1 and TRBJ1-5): KAGVTQTPRYLIKTRGQQVTLSCSPISGHRSVSWYQQTPGQGLQFLFEYFSETQRNKGNFPGRFSGRQFSNSRSEMNVSTLELGDSALYLCASSLDPSNQPQHFGDGTRLSIL.

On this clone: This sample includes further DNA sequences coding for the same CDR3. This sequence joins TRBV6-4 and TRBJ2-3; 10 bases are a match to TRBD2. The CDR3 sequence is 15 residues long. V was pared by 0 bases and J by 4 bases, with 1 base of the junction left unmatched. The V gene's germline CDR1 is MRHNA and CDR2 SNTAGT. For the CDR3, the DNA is TGTGCCAGCAGTGACTCGAGCGGGGGGGCAGATACGCAGTATTTT. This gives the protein CASSDSSGGADTQYF.

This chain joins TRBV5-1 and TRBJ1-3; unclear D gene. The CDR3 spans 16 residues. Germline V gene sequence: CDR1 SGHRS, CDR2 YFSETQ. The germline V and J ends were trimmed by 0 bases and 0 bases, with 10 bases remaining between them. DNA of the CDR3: TGCGCCAGCAGCTTGGGAGGCGGGAACTCTGGAAACACCATATATTTT. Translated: CASSLGGGNSGNTIYF.

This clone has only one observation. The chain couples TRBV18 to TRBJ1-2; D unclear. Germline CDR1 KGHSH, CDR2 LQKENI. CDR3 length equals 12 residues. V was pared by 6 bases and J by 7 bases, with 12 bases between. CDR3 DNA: TGTGCCAGCTCTTCGGGAGTGAGTGGCTACACCTTC. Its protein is CASSSGVSGYTF.

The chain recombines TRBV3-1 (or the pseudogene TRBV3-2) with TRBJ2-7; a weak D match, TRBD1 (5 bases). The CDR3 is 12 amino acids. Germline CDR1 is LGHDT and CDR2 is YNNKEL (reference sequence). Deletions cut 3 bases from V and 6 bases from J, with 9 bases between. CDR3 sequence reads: CASSHLGREQYF. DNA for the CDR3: TGTGCCAGCAGCCATTTGGGGCGCGAGCAGTACTTC.

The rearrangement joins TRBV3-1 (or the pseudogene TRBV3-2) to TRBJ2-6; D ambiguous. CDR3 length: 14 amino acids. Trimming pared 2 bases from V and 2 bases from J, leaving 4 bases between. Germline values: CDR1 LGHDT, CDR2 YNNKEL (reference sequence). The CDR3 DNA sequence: TGTGCCAGCAGCCAACTAGCTGGGGCCAACGTCCTGACTTTC. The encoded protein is CASSQLAGANVLTF.

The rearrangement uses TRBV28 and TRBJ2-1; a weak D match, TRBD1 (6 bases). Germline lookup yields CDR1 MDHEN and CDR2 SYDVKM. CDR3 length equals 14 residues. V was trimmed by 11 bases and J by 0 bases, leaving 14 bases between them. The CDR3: CASIGGPSYNEQFF. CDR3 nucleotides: TGTGCCTCCATTGGGGGCCCCTCCTACAATGAGCAGTTCTTC.

The CDR3, as DNA: TGCGCCAGCAGCCCGGGTGGAGGACTAGCGGCAAATGAGCAGTTCTTC. Its protein product is CASSPGGGLAANEQFF. The J gene is TRBJ2-1, the V gene TRBV4-1; TRBD2 matches 10 bases. CDR1 is MGHRA and CDR2 is YSYEKL in the germline V gene. The CDR3 has 16 amino acids. V dropped 4 bases and J dropped 7; count of bases not matched to a gene: 10.

CDR3 protein: CASSPGRTWQETQYF. The CDR3 nucleotides are TGTGCCAGCAGCCCAGGACGGACCTGGCAAGAGACCCAGTACTTC. This chain links TRBV7-7 with TRBJ2-5; no firm D call. The CDR3 loop spans 15 amino acids. In germline, CDR1 is SSHAT, CDR2 FNYEAQ (reference sequence). V lost 5 bases and J lost 2, with 15 bases in between. The complete variable domain, with remaining parts taken from reference TRBV7-7 and TRBJ2-5, reads GAGVSQSPRYKVTKRGQDVTLRCDPISSHATLYWYQQALGQGPEFLTYFNYEAQPDKSGLPSDRFSAERPEGSISTLTIQRTEQRDSAMYRCASSPGRTWQETQYFGPGTRLLVL.

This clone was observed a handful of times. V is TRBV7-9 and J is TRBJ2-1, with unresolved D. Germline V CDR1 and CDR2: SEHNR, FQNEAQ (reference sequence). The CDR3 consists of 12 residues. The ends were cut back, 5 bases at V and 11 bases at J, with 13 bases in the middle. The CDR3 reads CASSTPAGQQFF. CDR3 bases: TGTGCCAGCAGCACCCCGGCTGGACAGCAGTTCTTC.

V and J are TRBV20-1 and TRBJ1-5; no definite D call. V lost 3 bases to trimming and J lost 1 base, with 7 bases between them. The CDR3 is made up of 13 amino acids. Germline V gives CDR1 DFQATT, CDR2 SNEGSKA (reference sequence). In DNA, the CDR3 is TGCAGTGCTAGTGGTACGAGCAATCAGCCCCAGCATTTT. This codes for CSASGTSNQPQHF.

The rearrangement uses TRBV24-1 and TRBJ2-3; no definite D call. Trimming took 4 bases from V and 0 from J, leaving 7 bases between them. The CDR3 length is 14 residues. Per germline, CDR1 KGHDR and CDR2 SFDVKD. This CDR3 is CATSDRTSTDTQYF. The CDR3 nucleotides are TGTGCCACCAGTGACCGAACTAGCACAGATACGCAGTATTTT.

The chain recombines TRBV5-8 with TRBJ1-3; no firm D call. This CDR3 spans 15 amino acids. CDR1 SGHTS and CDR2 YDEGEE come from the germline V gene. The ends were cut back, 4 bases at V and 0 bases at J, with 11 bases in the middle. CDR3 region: CASSQDGRSGNTIYF. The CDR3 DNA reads TGTGCCAGCAGCCAAGACGGCCGCTCTGGAAACACCATATATTTT.

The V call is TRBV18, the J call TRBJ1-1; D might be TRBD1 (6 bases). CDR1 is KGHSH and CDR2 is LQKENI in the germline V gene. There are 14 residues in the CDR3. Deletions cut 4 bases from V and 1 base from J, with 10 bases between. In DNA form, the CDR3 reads TGTGCCAGCTCACAGATGACAGGGAACACTGAAGCTTTCTTT. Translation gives CASSQMTGNTEAFF. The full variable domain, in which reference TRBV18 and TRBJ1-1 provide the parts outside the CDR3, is NAGVMQNPRHLVRRRGQEARLRCSPMKGHSHVYWYRQLPEEGLKFMVYLQKENIIDESGMPKERFSAEFPKEGPSILRIQQVVRGDSAAYFCASSQMTGNTEAFFGQGTRLTVV.

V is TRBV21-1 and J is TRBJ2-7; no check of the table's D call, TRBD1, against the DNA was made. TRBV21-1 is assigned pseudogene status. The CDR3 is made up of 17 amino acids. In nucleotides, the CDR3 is TGTGCCAGCAGCAAATTTTGGGACTCAAGGGACAGTAACGAGCAGTACTTC. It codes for CASSKFWDSRDSNEQYF.

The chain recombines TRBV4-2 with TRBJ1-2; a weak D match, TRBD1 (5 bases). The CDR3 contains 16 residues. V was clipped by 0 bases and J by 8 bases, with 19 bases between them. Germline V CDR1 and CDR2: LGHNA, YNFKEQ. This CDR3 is CASSQDQQDSIGGYTF. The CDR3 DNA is TGTGCCAGCAGCCAAGATCAACAGGACTCTATTGGCGGCTACACCTTC.

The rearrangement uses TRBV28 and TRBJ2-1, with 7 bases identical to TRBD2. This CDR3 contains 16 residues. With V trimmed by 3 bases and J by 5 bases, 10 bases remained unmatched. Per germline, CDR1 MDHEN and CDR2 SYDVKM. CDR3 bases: TGTGCCAGCAGTTTTGGGAGGGTAGGTCTGGACAATGAGCAGTTCTTC. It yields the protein CASSFGRVGLDNEQFF.

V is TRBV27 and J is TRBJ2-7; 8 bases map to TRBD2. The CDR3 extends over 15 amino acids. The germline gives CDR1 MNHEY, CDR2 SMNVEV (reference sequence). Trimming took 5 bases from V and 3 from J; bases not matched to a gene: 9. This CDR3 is CASSISGLVNYEQYF. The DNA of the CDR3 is TGTGCCAGCAGTATTTCGGGACTAGTGAACTACGAGCAGTACTTC.

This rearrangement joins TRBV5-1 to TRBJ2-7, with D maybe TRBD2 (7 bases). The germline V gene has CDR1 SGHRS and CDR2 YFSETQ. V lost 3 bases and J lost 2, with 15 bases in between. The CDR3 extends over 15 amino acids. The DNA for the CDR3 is TGCGCCAGCAGCTCCCCCAGGGGAGGGGCCTACGAGCAGTACTTC. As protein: CASSSPRGGAYEQYF.

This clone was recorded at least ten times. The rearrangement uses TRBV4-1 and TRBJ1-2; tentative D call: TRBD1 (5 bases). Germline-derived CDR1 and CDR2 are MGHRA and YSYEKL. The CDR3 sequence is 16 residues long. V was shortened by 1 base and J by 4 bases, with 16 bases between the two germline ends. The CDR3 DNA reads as TGCGCCAGCAGCCAAGTCGGGACTAGCCTAATCTATGGCTACACCTTC. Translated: CASSQVGTSLIYGYTF.

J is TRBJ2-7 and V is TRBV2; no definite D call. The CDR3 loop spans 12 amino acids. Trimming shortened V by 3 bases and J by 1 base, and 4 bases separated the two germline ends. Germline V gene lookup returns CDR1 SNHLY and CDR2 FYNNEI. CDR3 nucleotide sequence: TGTGCCAGCAGTGAGGGTTCCTACGAGCAGTACTTC. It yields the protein CASSEGSYEQYF. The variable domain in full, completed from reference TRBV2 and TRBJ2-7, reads EPEVTQTPSHQVTQMGQEVILRCVPISNHLYFYWYRQILGQKVEFLVSFYNNEISEKSEIFDDQFSVERPDGSNFTLKIRSTKLEDSAMYFCASSEGSYEQYFGPGTRLTVT.

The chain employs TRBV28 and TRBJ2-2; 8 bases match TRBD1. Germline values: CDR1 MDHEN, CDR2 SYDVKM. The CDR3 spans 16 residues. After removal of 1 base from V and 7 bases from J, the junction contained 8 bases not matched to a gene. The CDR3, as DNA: TGTGCCAGCAGTTTATCCCTATCAGGGACAGGCGGGGAGCTGTTTTTT. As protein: CASSLSLSGTGGELFF.

The CDR3 region is CASSLLETSGRAWEQFF. The CDR3 DNA follows: TGTGCCAGCAGTCTCCTCGAGACTAGCGGGAGGGCCTGGGAGCAGTTCTTC. This chain joins TRBV28 and TRBJ2-1; 14 bases map to TRBD2. J gave up 10 bases and V 5 bases, and 13 bases lay outside the gene matches. The CDR3 sequence is 17 residues long. Looked up from germline, CDR1 is MDHEN and CDR2 is SYDVKM.

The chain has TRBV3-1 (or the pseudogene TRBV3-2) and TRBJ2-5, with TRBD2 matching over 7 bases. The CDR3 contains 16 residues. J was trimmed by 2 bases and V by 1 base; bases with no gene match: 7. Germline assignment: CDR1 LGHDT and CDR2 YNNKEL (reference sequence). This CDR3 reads CASSQGGDYLQETQYF. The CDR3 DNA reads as TGTGCCAGCAGCCAAGGCGGGGACTACTTACAAGAGACCCAGTACTTC.